This TCR beta chain was sequenced during a study of response to subunit inactivated influenza vaccine. TCRdb used MiXCR to reprocess the RT-PCR reads, holding one entry per CDR3 protein. The sample has roughly 550,000 distinct CDR3 sequences; roughly 25% are singletons. This clonotype was counted between two and nine times. This same sample was also part of a study on T cells expressing NK-cell markers. From that report: Scientists made TCR beta cDNA using 5'RACE template switching with UMIs. One of the eight sequenced donors was seronegative, whereas the other seven were HCMV-seropositive. A range of about 1.0-8% of CD8+ T cells consisted of dominant NKG2C+ clonotypes in roughly 6 donors. It is unclear if expanded NKG2C-expressing clones target HCMV antigens.

This TCR came from a man aged 50-60 years who received an inactivated influenza vaccine. This specimen was CD4+ T cells sorted from PBMCs, taken 11 to 12 days after vaccination.

The CDR3 is CASSYLQGASYF. The CDR3, as DNA: TGTGCCAGCAGTTACCTACAGGGGGCCTCGTATTTT. The rearrangement uses TRBV12-3 or TRBV12-4 and TRBJ2-3; TRBD1 matches at 9 bases. With V trimmed by 4 bases and J by 14 bases, 7 bases remained unmatched. The CDR3 has 12 residues.